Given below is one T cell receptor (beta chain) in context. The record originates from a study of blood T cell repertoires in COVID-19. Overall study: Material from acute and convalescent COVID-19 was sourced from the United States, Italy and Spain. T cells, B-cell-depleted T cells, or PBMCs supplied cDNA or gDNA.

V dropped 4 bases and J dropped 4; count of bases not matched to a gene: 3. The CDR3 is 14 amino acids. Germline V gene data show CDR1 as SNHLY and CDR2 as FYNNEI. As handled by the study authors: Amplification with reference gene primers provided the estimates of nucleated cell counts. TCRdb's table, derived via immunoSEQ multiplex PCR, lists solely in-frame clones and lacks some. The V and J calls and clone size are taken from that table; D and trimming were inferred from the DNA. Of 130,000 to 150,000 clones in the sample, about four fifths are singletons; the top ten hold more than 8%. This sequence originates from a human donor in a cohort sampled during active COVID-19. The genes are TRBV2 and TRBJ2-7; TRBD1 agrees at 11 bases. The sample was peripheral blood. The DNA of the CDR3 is TGTGCCAGCAGTGGGACAGGGGGCTTATACGAGCAGTACTTC. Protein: CASSGTGGLYEQYF.